The present T cell receptor (beta chain) was sequenced within a study of regulatory T cells in long-lasting Graves disease. With regard to this clonotype: Its antigen is still unknown. A much larger clone differs by one base, so this may be a read error.

The germline V gene has CDR1 SEHNR and CDR2 FQNEAQ (reference sequence). This CDR3 contains 15 residues. V was shortened by 5 bases and J by 10 bases, with 21 bases between the two germline ends. The time point denotes: newly diagnosed GD, antithyroid drugs for less than 3 months. PBMC-extracted RNA yielded the TCR library. Study-level findings and limits: Rather than thyroid tissue, only peripheral blood underwent study. It was in persistent disease that TRBV28, TRBJ1-2 and TRBJ2-5 were favored.

The authors built TCR beta libraries using iRepertoire HTBI primers and Arm-PCR of CDR3 regions. TCRdb reprocessed the multiplex PCR reads via MiXCR and lists one record per CDR3 protein. The sample lists over 350,000 distinct CDR3 sequences, roughly 15% occurring once. The same data also contributed to another study, on T cells in Graves' hyperthyroidism and ophthalmopathy. That study adds: When the TCR CDR3 underwent first-round RT-PCR, the HTBI primer set was used.

The chain is built from TRBV7-9 and TRBJ2-1; D gene uncertain. The TCR comes from a woman between 45 and 65 years old with Graves disease. The material was peripheral blood mononuclear cells (PBMCs), obtained at new diagnosis, from a patient treated with antithyroid drugs. CDR3 loop: CASSNPTRSLHEQFF. CDR3 nucleotides: TGTGCCAGCAGCAACCCGACCCGCTCATTGCACGAGCAGTTCTTC.